This T cell receptor (beta chain) is drawn from a study of OX40 agonist ivuxolimab in advanced cancers. The ends lost 6 bases at V and 3 bases at J; junction bases unmatched: 7. This CDR3 contains 15 residues. CDR1 and CDR2 (germline): SGHTA, FQGTGA. Data came from immunoSEQ multiplex PCR; TCRdb stores just in-frame clones and leaves some out. The table includes about 73,000 clones, 85% to 90% detected once. The chain employs TRBV7-3 and TRBJ1-4; TRBD1 matches at 7 bases. The sample in question was CD4+ or CD8+ T cells sorted from blood, obtained in a trial of the OX40 agonist ivuxolimab. The clonotype comes from an adult with an advanced solid tumor such as melanoma, head and neck, liver or kidney cancer. The CDR3 DNA is TGTGCCAGCAGTCCCACAGGGGCCCCTAATGAAAAACTGTTTTTT. It specifies CASSPTGAPNEKLFF.